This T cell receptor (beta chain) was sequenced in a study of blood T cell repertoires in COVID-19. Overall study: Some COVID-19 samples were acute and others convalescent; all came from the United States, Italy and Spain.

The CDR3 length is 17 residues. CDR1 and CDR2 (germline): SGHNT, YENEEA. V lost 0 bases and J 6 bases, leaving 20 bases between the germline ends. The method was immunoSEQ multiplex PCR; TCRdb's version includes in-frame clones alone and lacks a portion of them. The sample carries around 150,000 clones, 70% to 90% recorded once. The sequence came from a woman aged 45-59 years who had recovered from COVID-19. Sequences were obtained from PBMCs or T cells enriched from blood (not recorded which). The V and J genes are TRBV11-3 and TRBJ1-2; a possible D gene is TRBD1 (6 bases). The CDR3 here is CASSLDPGGQVYDGYTF. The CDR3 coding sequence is TGTGCCAGCAGCTTAGATCCGGGGGGGCAGGTCTACGATGGCTACACCTTC.